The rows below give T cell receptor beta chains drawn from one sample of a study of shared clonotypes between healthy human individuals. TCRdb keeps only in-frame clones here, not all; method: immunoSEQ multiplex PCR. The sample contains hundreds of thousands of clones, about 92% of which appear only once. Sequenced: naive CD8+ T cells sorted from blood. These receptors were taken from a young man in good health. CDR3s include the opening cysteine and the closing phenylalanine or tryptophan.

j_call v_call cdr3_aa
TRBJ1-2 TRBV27 CASSPFGEGYTF
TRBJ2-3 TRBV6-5 CASFPTSGSGDTQYF
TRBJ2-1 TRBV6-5 CASSYSGGSSYNEQFF
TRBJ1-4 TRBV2 CASSPPETNEKLFF
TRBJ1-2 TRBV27 CASSLLSNIGGYGYTF
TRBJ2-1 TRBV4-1 CASSPSPGRNEQFF
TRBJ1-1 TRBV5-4 CASSSPGGTEAFF
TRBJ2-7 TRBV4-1 CASSQENLAGGSEQYF
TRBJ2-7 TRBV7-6 CASTPEAGSEQYF
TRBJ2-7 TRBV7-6 CASSAEGTGYYEQYF
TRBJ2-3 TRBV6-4 CASRPQAYTDTQYF
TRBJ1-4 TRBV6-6 CASSVERGRKEKLFF
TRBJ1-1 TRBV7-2 CASSLVGGNTEAFF
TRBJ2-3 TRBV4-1 CASSPRGLAGWSDTQYF
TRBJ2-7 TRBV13 CASSPRQGGYEQYF
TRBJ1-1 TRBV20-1 CSAKTGEAFF
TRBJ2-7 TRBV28 CASKTGTAYEQYF
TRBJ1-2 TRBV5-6 CASSMGQTIDGYTF
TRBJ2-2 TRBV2 CASSEVGLADTNTGELFF
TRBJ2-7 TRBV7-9 CASSLSRGSSYEQYF
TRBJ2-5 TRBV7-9 CASQGGTQYF
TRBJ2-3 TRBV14 CASSLLAGGLTDTQYF
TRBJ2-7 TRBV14 CASSQDDVSSGSYEQYF
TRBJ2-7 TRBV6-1 CASRDFVGSYEQYF
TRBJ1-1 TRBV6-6 CASSRLRTDTEAFF
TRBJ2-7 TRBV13 CASSPATSGRAYEQYF
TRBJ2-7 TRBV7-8 CASSPGHPYEQYF
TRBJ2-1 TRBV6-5 CASSTRTEQFF
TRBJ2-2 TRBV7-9 CASSLWDANTGELFF
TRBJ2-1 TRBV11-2 CASMLNAGTSGEQFF
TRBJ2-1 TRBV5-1 CASSPSPLSGSGSYNEQFF
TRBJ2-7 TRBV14 CASSQDLRGYEQYF
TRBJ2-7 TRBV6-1 CASSEFVRASYEQYF
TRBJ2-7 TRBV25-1 CASRAEGAYEQYF
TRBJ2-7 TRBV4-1 CASSQDRDYEQYF
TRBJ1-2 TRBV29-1 CSVDKRGDYGYTF
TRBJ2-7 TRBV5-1 CASRKGTGLTYEQYF
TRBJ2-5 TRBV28 CASCTRDSYQETQYF
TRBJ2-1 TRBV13 CASRPGLAGADEQFF
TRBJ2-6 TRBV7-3 CASSLSGTGANVLTF
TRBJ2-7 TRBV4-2 CASSQDSTSGSYEQYF
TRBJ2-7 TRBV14 CASSQDPGPGRATYEQYF
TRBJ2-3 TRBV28 CASSFSGSGDTQYF
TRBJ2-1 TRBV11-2 CASSLAGSGSVEQFF
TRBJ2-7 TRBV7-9 CASSLSGRPYEQYF
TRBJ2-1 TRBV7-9 CASSLGESGGRHGQFF
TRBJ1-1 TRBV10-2 CASLPLWGGFTEAFF
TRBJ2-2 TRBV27 CASSFFPGAGELFF
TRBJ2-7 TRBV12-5 CASGLDSSYEQYF
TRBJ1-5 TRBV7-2 CASSWYGQGWAPSNQPQHF
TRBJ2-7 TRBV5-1 CASRGSSYEQYF
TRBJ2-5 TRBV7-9 CASSYYQETQYF
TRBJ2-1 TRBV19 CATTKVAGGPGGSDNEQFF
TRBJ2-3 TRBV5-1 CASRGYTDTQYF
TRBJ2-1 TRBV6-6 CASSHSGRVYNEQFF
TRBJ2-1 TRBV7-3 CASSLNHGVPREGHEQFF
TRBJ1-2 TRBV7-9 CASSFSPNYGYTF
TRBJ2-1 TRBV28 CASSALNRVVAEQFF